Below, 18 T cell receptor beta chains from the same sample are listed, as sequenced in a study of T cell responses to AZD1222 COVID-19 vaccine. Clones were read by immunoSEQ multiplex PCR, and TCRdb kept only the in-frame ones, dropping some. In the table there are about 140,000 clones, around nine tenths of which are singletons. The source material was peripheral blood, sampled 28 days after the second AZD1222 dose. Every receptor here comes from an adult who received the AZD1222 COVID-19 vaccine.

The chain is built from TRBV28 and TRBJ1-5; possibly TRBD1 for D (6 bases). V dropped 6 bases and J dropped 5 bases, with 14 bases sitting between them. The germline V gene encodes CDR1 MDHEN and CDR2 SYDVKM. The CDR3 runs 14 residues. The CDR3 nucleotides read TGTGCCAGCAGCCGAGTAAGGGGGGATCAGCCCCAGCATTTT. Amino acid sequence: CASSRVRGDQPQHF.

The V and J genes are TRBV4-3 and TRBJ2-3; D call uncertain. The CDR3 is made up of 13 amino acids. Germline V gives CDR1 LGHNA, CDR2 YSLEER. The V end lost 1 base, the J end lost 3 bases, and 5 bases lay between the germline ends. CDR3 coding DNA: TGCGCCAGCAGCCAAGTTTTTACAGATACGCAGTATTTT. Amino acid sequence: CASSQVFTDTQYF.

The table lists this clone with a count of one. The chain links TRBV27 to TRBJ2-7; possibly TRBD1 or TRBD2 for D (5 bases each). V was trimmed by 5 bases and J by 3 bases, leaving 14 bases between them. The CDR3 length is 14 residues. CDR1 is MNHEY and CDR2 is SMNVEV in the germline V gene (reference sequence). CDR3 DNA sequence: TGTGCCAGCAGTCCCGCAGGGACGGACTACGAGCAGTACTTC. Its protein product is CASSPAGTDYEQYF.

This clone has just one count. V and J are TRBV9 and TRBJ2-7; 8 nucleotides match TRBD1. CDR3 size: 15 residues. V shed 4 bases and J 3 bases; nucleotides not matched to a gene: 9. Germline CDR1 and CDR2: SGDLS and YYNGEE. The CDR3 protein is CASSPRDRSNYEQYF. The DNA of the CDR3 is TGTGCCAGCAGCCCACGGGACAGGTCTAACTACGAGCAGTACTTC. Full variable domain (missing parts from reference TRBV9 and TRBJ2-7): DSGVTQTPKHLITATGQRVTLRCSPRSGDLSVYWYQQSLDQGLQFLIQYYNGEERAKGNILERFSAQQFPDLHSELNLSSLELGDSALYFCASSPRDRSNYEQYFGPGTRLTVT.

The chain employs TRBV27 and TRBJ2-7; TRBD1 might be the D (7 bases). The CDR3 covers 15 residues. The germline V gene has CDR1 MNHEY and CDR2 SMNVEV (reference sequence). Trimming took 4 bases from V and 3 from J, leaving 16 bases between them. In DNA, the CDR3 is TGTGCCAGCAGTTCGAGGCCAGGGGGAGGCTACGAGCAGTACTTC. It is translated as CASSSRPGGGYEQYF.

The rearrangement links TRBV28 to TRBJ1-5, with D tentatively TRBD1 (5 bases). The CDR3 has 12 amino acids. Trimming removed 4 bases at V and 6 bases at J, with 7 bases between. Germline V gives CDR1 MDHEN, CDR2 SYDVKM. CDR3 protein: CASSSGIQPQHF. The CDR3 DNA follows: TGTGCCAGCAGTTCAGGGATTCAGCCCCAGCATTTT.

The rearrangement links TRBV27 to TRBJ2-2, with D unresolved. The CDR3 runs 14 residues. Between the trimmed V and J ends, which lost 7 bases and 5 bases, there was a span of 14 bases. Germline CDR1 reads MNHEY; CDR2 reads SMNVEV (reference sequence). This CDR3 reads CASIEQVITGELFF. For the CDR3, the DNA is TGTGCCAGCATCGAGCAGGTAATTACCGGGGAGCTGTTTTTT.

This clone has just a few counts. The gene calls are TRBV6-5 and TRBJ2-7, with 11 bases lining up with TRBD1. V shed 7 bases, J shed 5 bases, and the junction held 10 bases outside the gene matches. CDR1 and CDR2 from the germline V gene are MNHEY and SVGAGI. CDR3 size: 15 residues. The CDR3 sequence is CASTGWTGGWDEQYF. CDR3 in DNA: TGTGCCAGCACTGGTTGGACAGGGGGCTGGGACGAGCAGTACTTC.

V gene TRBV28 combines with J gene TRBJ1-1; 9 positions match TRBD1. Germline CDR1 reads MDHEN; CDR2 reads SYDVKM. CDR3 length equals 16 residues. The trim removed 6 bases at V and 1 base at J, leaving 9 bases unmatched. CDR3 DNA sequence: TGTGCCAGCAGAACCCCGGGACAGGGAGAGAACACTGAAGCTTTCTTT. Amino acid sequence: CASRTPGQGENTEAFF.

The rearrangement joins TRBV7-3 to TRBJ2-1; no reliable D call. Between the trimmed V and J ends, which lost 5 bases and 6 bases, there was a span of 14 bases. Germline loops: CDR1 SGHTA, CDR2 FQGTGA. The CDR3 loop spans 14 amino acids. CDR3 in DNA: TGTGCCAGCAGCCGGACCGTTAGCAGCAATGAGCAGTTCTTC. Translating it yields CASSRTVSSNEQFF.

The rearrangement joins TRBV4-1 to TRBJ2-1; 13 bases are a match to TRBD2. The V and J ends lost 4 bases and 9 bases, in that order; junction bases with no gene match: 6. Germline V gives CDR1 MGHRA, CDR2 YSYEKL. This CDR3 spans 15 amino acids. The CDR3 bases are TGCGCCAGCAGCCCCCGGACTAGCGGGGGTGCTGAGCAGTTCTTC. Residues: CASSPRTSGGAEQFF.

The chain employs TRBV7-2 and TRBJ1-5; D not resolved. The V gene's germline CDR1 is SGHTA and CDR2 FQGNSA. Trimming cost V 1 base and J 1 base, with 14 bases left between them. CDR3 length: 17 residues. CDR3 coding DNA: TGTGCCAGCAGCTTAGGAGAAGGTCGGGGAAGCAATCAGCCCCAGCATTTT. Translating gives CASSLGEGRGSNQPQHF.

The chain employs TRBV5-1 and TRBJ2-3, with 11 bases aligning to TRBD2. The CDR3 length is 16 residues. Losses at the gene ends were 5 bases for V and 0 bases for J; bases not matched to a gene: 5. Germline V CDR1 and CDR2: SGHRS, YFSETQ. The CDR3 nucleotides read TGCGCCAGCAGTATAGCGGGAGGGGACAGCACAGATACGCAGTATTTT. Residues: CASSIAGGDSTDTQYF.

The V gene is TRBV7-8, the J gene TRBJ2-1; 11 positions match TRBD2. The CDR3 has 16 amino acids. After removal of 5 bases from V and 7 bases from J, the junction contained 10 bases not matched to a gene. Germline loops: CDR1 SGHVS, CDR2 FQNEAQ. DNA for the CDR3: TGTGCCAGCAGCCCAAGGGGACTAGCGGATTGGAATGAGCAGTTCTTC. Its protein is CASSPRGLADWNEQFF.

The rearrangement joins TRBV2 to TRBJ2-1, with 10 bases aligning to TRBD1. The length of the CDR3 is 15 residues. V was clipped by 3 bases and J by 6 bases; unmatched bases: 5. Germline values: CDR1 SNHLY, CDR2 FYNNEI. The CDR3 reads CASSETGQGSNEQFF. CDR3 bases: TGTGCCAGCAGTGAGACGGGACAGGGGAGCAATGAGCAGTTCTTC.

This chain uses TRBV6-6 with TRBJ2-3; D call uncertain. Trimming took 0 bases from V and 0 from J, leaving 10 bases between them. The CDR3 consists of 16 residues. The germline V gene has CDR1 MNHNY and CDR2 SVGAGI (reference sequence). CDR3 nucleotides: TGTGCCAGCAGTTACTCGAGCTCCTCTAGCACAGATACGCAGTATTTT. Residues: CASSYSSSSSTDTQYF.

This clone appeared once. As DNA, the CDR3 is TGTGCCAGCAGATATTTGAACACTGAAGCTTTCTTT. Its translation: CASRYLNTEAFF. The rearrangement joins TRBV12-3 or TRBV12-4 to TRBJ1-1; D is undetermined. CDR3 length equals 12 residues. Deletions cut 6 bases from V and 0 bases from J, with 5 bases between.

This clone was picked up one time. The rearrangement links TRBV6-5 to TRBJ1-1, with 7 nucleotides matching TRBD1. Germline CDR1 is MNHEY and CDR2 is SVGAGI. Unmatched junction bases numbered 11, after V lost 8 bases and J lost 8 bases. CDR3 length: 13 residues. CDR3 nucleotides: TGTGCCAGCCACCGGGACAGTGGGATGGAAGCTTTCTTT. This encodes CASHRDSGMEAFF.